Listed below are T cell receptor beta chains from one sample, sequenced in a study of blood T cells in healthy people across ages. TCRdb processed the 5' RACE reads anew with MiXCR; each CDR3 protein has one entry. The repertoire holds some 800,000 distinct CDR3 sequences, with 44% as singletons. Sequenced sample: blood. The source of these receptors is a man between 60 and 75 years old in good health. The CDR3 runs from the conserved cysteine through the conserved F or W. A D gene is named only where the DNA matches it firmly. A clone size is listed for some rows: how often the clone was seen (once, few, many), or a class if it is expanded.

TRBV28,.,.,TRBJ2-5,TGTGCCAGCAGGCAGCGACGTGCCCAGTACTTC,CASRQRRAQYF
TRBV7-2,many,TRBD2,TRBJ2-3,TGTGCCAGCAGCTTACAGCGGGGGGGCCGGGATACGCAGTATTTT,CASSLQRGGRDTQYF
TRBV6-6,.,.,TRBJ1-2,TGTGTCAGCACCCCCGGGGACTATGGCTACACCTTC,CVSTPGDYGYTF
TRBV6-1,few,.,TRBJ2-1,TGTGCCAGCGGACAAGCGGGTCTCTCCTACAATGAGCAGTTCTTC,CASGQAGLSYNEQFF
TRBV4-2,.,.,TRBJ2-1,TGTGCCAGCAGCCAAACCGGGGGACTCAATGAGCAGTTCTTC,CASSQTGGLNEQFF
TRBV6-2/TRBV6-3,.,TRBD2,TRBJ2-3,TGTGCCAGCAGATCGGGACTAGCGGGGGGTCCCTCCACAGATACGCAGTATTTT,CASRSGLAGGPSTDTQYF
TRBV10-3,few,.,TRBJ2-3,TGTGCCATCAGTGAGTCGAGCTTGGTGGGCACAGATACGCAGTATTTT,CAISESSLVGTDTQYF
TRBV27,few,TRBD1,TRBJ1-5,TGTGCCAGCAGTTCGACAGGGAGGGGGAATCAGCCCCAGCATTTT,CASSSTGRGNQPQHF
TRBV27,.,TRBD1,TRBJ1-2,TGTGCCAGCAGTTTAACCGGCGGGACAGGGGCGGGTGGCTACACCTTC,CASSLTGGTGAGGYTF
TRBV11-2,.,TRBD2,TRBJ2-3,TGTGCCAGCAGCTCCTATGGGGGACTAGCGGGGCCTTTCACAGATACGCAGTATTTT,CASSSYGGLAGPFTDTQYF
TRBV9,.,.,TRBJ2-3,TGTGCCACGGCAGGAACTAGCACAGATACGCAGTATTTT,CATAGTSTDTQYF
TRBV2,.,.,TRBJ2-7,TGTGCCAGCAGTGAAGCGCTTGTCCTATCCTACGAGCAGTACTTC,CASSEALVLSYEQYF
TRBV20-1,.,.,TRBJ1-1,TGCAGTGCCTCCGGAGGGGCCACTGAAGCTTTCTTT,CSASGGATEAFF